This T cell receptor (beta chain) was retrieved from a study of memory CD4+ T cells and cytomegalovirus serostatus. This table comes from immunoSEQ multiplex PCR, and its TCRdb copy is limited to in-frame clones, with some not included. The sample records 70,000 to 95,000 clones, 65% to 85% being singletons. The CDR3 consists of 13 residues. The germline gives CDR1 LNHDA, CDR2 SQIVND (reference sequence). Trimming stripped 9 bases from V and 3 bases from J, with 11 bases between. The sort gate was single viable CD3+CD4+CD8-CD45RO+ cells for memory CD4+ T cells. Study-wide findings and caveats: Median bootstrapped AUC for CMV status was about 0.95 originally, roughly 0.92 US-trained.

As for this clone: The antigen is not known.

The gene calls are TRBV19 and TRBJ2-2; D is unclear. The specimen sequenced was memory CD4+ T cells from blood. The receptor comes from an adult in good health and CMV-seronegative. CDR3 DNA sequence: TGTGCCAGCGGAAGGGCCTACACCGGGGAGCTGTTTTTT. Residues: CASGRAYTGELFF.